The TCR beta chain under discussion was sequenced for a study of blood T cells in healthy people across ages. Regarding the study as a whole: A roughly linear fall in TCR beta diversity per million T cells was seen with increasing age.

The second PCR ran roughly 6 to 11 cycles with a sample-barcoded 5' primer and J-beta primers. One entry per CDR3 protein, called by TCRdb with MiXCR from the 5' RACE reads. Altogether 1.5 million or so distinct CDR3 sequences are present, about 43% being singletons, with the ten largest covering less than 8%. A remark on this clonotype: The antigen is not known.

Trimming cost V 1 base and J 2 bases; bases outside gene matches: 4. The germline V gene has CDR1 SGHVS and CDR2 FQNEAQ. The length of the CDR3 is 16 residues. The chain carries TRBV7-8 and TRBJ2-2, with 7 bases lining up with TRBD2. This sequence originates from a woman younger than 30 in good health. Input material: blood. CDR3 amino acids: CASSLVSSGNTGELFF. The CDR3 DNA sequence: TGTGCCAGCAGCTTAGTTTCTAGCGGAAACACCGGGGAGCTGTTTTTT.